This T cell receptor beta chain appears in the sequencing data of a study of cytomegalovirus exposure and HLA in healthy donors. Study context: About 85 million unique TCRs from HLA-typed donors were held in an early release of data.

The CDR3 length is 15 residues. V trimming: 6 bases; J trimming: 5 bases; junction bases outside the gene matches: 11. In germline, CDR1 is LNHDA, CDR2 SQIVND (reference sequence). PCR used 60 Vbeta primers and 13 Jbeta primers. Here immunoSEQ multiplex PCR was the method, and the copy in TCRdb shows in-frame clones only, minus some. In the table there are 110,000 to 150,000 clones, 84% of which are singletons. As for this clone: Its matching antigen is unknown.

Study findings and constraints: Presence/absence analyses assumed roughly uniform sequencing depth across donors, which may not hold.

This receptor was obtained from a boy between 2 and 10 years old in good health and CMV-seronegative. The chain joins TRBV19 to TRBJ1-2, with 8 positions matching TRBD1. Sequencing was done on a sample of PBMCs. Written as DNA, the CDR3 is TGTGCCAGTAGACGGCAGGGGGCATTGCGGTATGGCTACACCTTC. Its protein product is CASRRQGALRYGYTF.